A single sample is the source of the 7 T cell receptor beta chains below, sequenced in a study of shared clonotypes between healthy human individuals. Profiled with immunoSEQ multiplex PCR; TCRdb holds only in-frame clones, not every one. Here the sample spans 600,000 to 750,000 clones, about 78% being singletons. Sequencing was done on a sample of memory CD4+ T cells sorted from blood. Subset: CD45RA-negative fraction. These receptors were taken from a woman in her twenties or thirties in good health.

This clone was seen only once. The rearrangement links TRBV2 to TRBJ2-2; D is ambiguous. This CDR3 has 12 residues. V was trimmed by 6 bases and J by 6 bases, leaving 8 bases between them. Germline CDR1 and CDR2: SNHLY and FYNNEI. The CDR3 loop reads CASRLGSGELFF. CDR3 coding DNA: TGTGCCAGCAGGCTTGGATCCGGGGAGCTGTTTTTT. The variable domain in full, with the rest retrieved from reference TRBV2 and TRBJ2-2, is EPEVTQTPSHQVTQMGQEVILRCVPISNHLYFYWYRQILGQKVEFLVSFYNNEISEKSEIFDDQFSVERPDGSNFTLKIRSTKLEDSAMYFCASRLGSGELFFGEGSRLTVL.

The chain employs TRBV5-1 and TRBJ1-2; 7 nucleotides line up with TRBD1. V was pared by 5 bases and J by 2 bases, with 6 bases of the junction left unmatched. CDR3 length: 14 amino acids. CDR1 is SGHRS and CDR2 is YFSETQ in the germline V gene. The CDR3 nucleotides read TGCGCCAGCAGGACCGGGACAGAGAACTATGGCTACACCTTC. Its protein is CASRTGTENYGYTF.

This clone was seen a few times. J is TRBJ2-3 and V is TRBV19; the match to TRBD2 covers 9 bases. CDR1 LNHDA and CDR2 SQIVND come from the germline V gene (reference sequence). The CDR3 has 17 amino acids. V shed 10 bases, J shed 3 bases, and the junction held 17 bases outside the gene matches. The CDR3 here is CATRGLAGSSLTDTQYF. The CDR3 coding sequence is TGTGCCACCCGGGGGCTAGCGGGATCTTCTTTGACAGATACGCAGTATTTT.

The J gene is TRBJ2-3, the V gene TRBV10-3; possible D gene TRBD2, 6 bases. The V and J ends lost 7 bases and 2 bases respectively, with 13 bases between them. The germline gives CDR1 ENHRY, CDR2 SYGVKD. The CDR3 contains 14 residues. The CDR3, as DNA: TGTGCCATCAAAAAAGGGCGGGACACAGATACGCAGTATTTT. Translated, it gives CAIKKGRDTDTQYF.

The chain has TRBV5-4 and TRBJ2-5; the D is unclear. The CDR3 has 12 amino acids. Trimming pared 0 bases from V and 5 bases from J, leaving 5 bases between. Germline V gives CDR1 SGHNT, CDR2 YYREEE (reference sequence). CDR3 region: CASSLVQETQYF. CDR3 sequence (DNA): TGTGCCAGCAGCTTGGTCCAGGAGACCCAGTACTTC.

The sample holds a few counts of this clone. V is TRBV7-2 and J is TRBJ2-5; TRBD2 matches 12 bases. The junction had 10 bases not matched to a gene; V was cut back by 2 bases and J by 6 bases. The CDR3 loop spans 17 amino acids. Germline CDR1 is SGHTA and CDR2 is FQGNSA. CDR3 region: CASSLSVTSGSKKTQYF. The CDR3, as DNA: TGTGCCAGCAGCTTATCGGTGACTAGCGGGAGTAAAAAGACCCAGTACTTC.

Turning to this clone: This sample includes further DNA sequences coding for the same CDR3. The V gene is TRBV7-2, the J gene TRBJ1-5, with D unclear. Trimming took 5 bases from V and 0 from J, leaving 11 bases between them. The CDR3 covers 15 residues. Germline loops: CDR1 SGHTA, CDR2 FQGNSA. The CDR3 nucleotides are TGTGCCAGCAGCCCAGACACACTTAGCAATCAGCCCCAGCATTTT. Translation: CASSPDTLSNQPQHF.